The sequence of this TCR beta chain was determined in a study of T cells in Graves' hyperthyroidism and ophthalmopathy (dated by TCRdb to between 2018 and 2020). Context from the whole study: Peripheral blood samples were taken at initial diagnosis, before any treatment was given. The paper describes TCR Vbeta CDR3 sequencing of about 140 peripheral blood samples, made up of about 41 ophthalmopathy patients, 70 to 80 hyperthyroidism patients and 17 progressor patients. The 90 to 100 discovery patients were randomly split 7:3 into training and test sets. To identify TCR V-J signatures that set the groups apart, the researchers used a discovery cohort of 90 to 100 patients, made up of roughly 45 with Graves' ophthalmopathy and some 55 with stable Graves' hyperthyroidism. After sampling, hyperthyroidism patients received methimazole starting at 30 mg daily, and ophthalmopathy patients received high-dose intravenous methylprednisolone. The study also compared thyroid tissue and blood T-cell repertoires from about six Graves' hyperthyroidism patients. An independent validation cohort of around 20 hyperthyroidism patients and 17 patients who later progressed to ophthalmopathy tested prospective prediction of ophthalmopathy.

This clonotype has a count of ten or more. Its antigen specificity is not known. No per-base quality is available; no much larger clone lies one base away. TCR beta CDR3 regions were amplified from RNA transcripts. The first round of RT-PCR for the TCR CDR3 was performed with the HTBI primer set and the Qiagen OneStep RT-PCR kit. A second multiplex PCR round built the libraries, followed by size selection and purification. The libraries were sequenced on an Illumina HiSeq2000 using paired-end 100 bp reads. Per the original workflow: SOAPnuke was used to process the raw data, throwing out any read that contained adapters or uncalled bases, had a mean Phred below 15, or lacked an exact constant-primer or identifier match. COPE v1.2.5 was used to merge high-quality paired reads, and clonotypes were defined as unique nucleotide sequences. MiTCR v1.1 was used to align the clonotypes against IMGT TRBV, TRBD and TRBJ reference segments. Analysis was restricted to V-J combinations with a frequency above 0.0001, which covered just over 98% of repertoires. The TCS score was defined as F50 (clonal expansion) divided by E x V (chaos), with BLOSUM62-based TCRdist calculated between CDR3 peptides within each V-J. Welch's t-statistics and random forest reduced roughly 530 V-J features to about 13, which were used in a naive Bayes classifier (R e1071). TCRdb trimmed the raw reads at Q25, called clones with MiXCR and kept productive beta chains. CDR3 protein duplicates are merged, each entry listing the most common genes and DNA. TCRdb, rather than the study authors, made the V and J calls. This sample holds around 600,000 distinct CDR3 sequences; roughly 15% were observed only once. Clones ranked in the top ten supply under 15% of the sample.

Ophthalmopathy patients had moderately to severely active disease, Clinical Activity Score of at least 3, NOSPECS grade of at least 4, and duration under 3 months. Any patient with an uncontrolled infection, another autoimmune disease, pregnancy or lactation was excluded. Diagnoses relied on clinical symptoms, serum thyroxine and TRAb, thyroid ultrasound and orbital computed tomography. PBMCs were separated from 7.5 to 10 ml of fresh peripheral blood using Ficoll-Paque density gradient centrifugation. Trizol reagent was used to extract total RNA, and RNA quality was then checked on an Agilent 2100 Bioanalyzer. What the study reported, not specific to this receptor: In cross-validation, a model built on a 13 V-J signature told ophthalmopathy apart from stable hyperthyroidism with 87.88% sensitivity and approximately 81% specificity, and in testing the same model reached 80%/75%. In validation, the model predicted progression to ophthalmopathy with just under 71% sensitivity and over 72% specificity, a median of approximately 6.5 months before onset. Most expanded thyroid clonotypes (frequency above 0.001) were also detected in blood, a finding suggesting that blood repertoires may reflect thyroid immune responses. Sample size was not statistically predetermined, and investigators were not blinded to group allocation.

The sequencing sample was made of blood. The origin of this receptor is a woman aged 50 to 60 with Graves' ophthalmopathy.

The DNA is TGTGCCATCAGTGGTTACAGGGGAGATGAGCAGTTCTTC. This translates into CAISGYRGDEQFF. The chain is assembled from TRBV10-3 and TRBJ2-1; 7 central bases correspond to TRBD1. The CDR3, from cysteine to phenylalanine, totals 13 residues. The sequence is cut down to CDR3 DNA, 39 bases in frame from base 1. V loses 4 bases at its end and J loses 8 bases; junction bases beyond the gene matches: 5. Based on the germline V gene, the CDR1 and CDR2 sequences are ENHRY and SYGVKD.